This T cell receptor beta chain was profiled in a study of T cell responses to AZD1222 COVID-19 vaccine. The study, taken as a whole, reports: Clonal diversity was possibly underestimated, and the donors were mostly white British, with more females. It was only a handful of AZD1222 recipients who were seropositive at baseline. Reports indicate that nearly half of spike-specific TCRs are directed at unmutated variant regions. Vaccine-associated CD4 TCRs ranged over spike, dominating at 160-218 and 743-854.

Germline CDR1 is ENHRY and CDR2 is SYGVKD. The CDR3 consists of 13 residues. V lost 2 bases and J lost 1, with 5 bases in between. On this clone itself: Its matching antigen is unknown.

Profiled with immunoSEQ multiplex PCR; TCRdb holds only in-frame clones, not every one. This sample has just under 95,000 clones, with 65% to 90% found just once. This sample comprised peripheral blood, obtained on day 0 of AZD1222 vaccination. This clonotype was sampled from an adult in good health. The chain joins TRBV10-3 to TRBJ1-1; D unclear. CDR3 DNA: TGTGCCATCAGTGAGGTTGGGAACACTGAAGCTTTCTTT. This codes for CAISEVGNTEAFF.